A selection of T cell receptor beta chains follows, all from one sample in a study of T-cell reconstitution after alpha-beta-depleted transplantation in children. TCRdb called the PCR reads again in MiXCR, with one record for every CDR3 protein. Among 600,000 to 700,000 distinct CDR3 sequences listed, less than 15% were seen once. Material: PBMCs, obtained before TCRalphabeta/CD19-depleted stem cell transplant. The receptors were gathered from a girl aged 2-10 years with congenital amegakaryocytic thrombocytopenia, due to receive a stem cell transplant. Each CDR3 is given with its conserved first and last residue. A D gene is named only where the DNA matches it firmly. Clone size appears in some rows only: once, few, many, or a class for an expanded clone.

TRBJ2-7 | TRBV20-1 | TRBD2 | many | CSARLAGYYEQYF | TGCAGTGCTAGATTAGCGGGATATTACGAGCAGTACTTC
TRBJ2-1 | TRBV29-1 | TRBD1 | many | CSVRTGGTNEQFF | TGCAGCGTGAGGACAGGGGGCACCAATGAGCAGTTCTTC
TRBJ2-2 | TRBV7-9 | NA | NA | CASSELDRPRTGELFF | TGTGCCAGCAGCGAGCTCGACAGACCCCGTACCGGGGAGCTGTTTTTT
TRBJ2-7 | TRBV18 | NA | NA | CASSPGLRASYEQYF | TGTGCCAGCTCACCAGGACTGCGGGCCTCCTACGAGCAGTACTTC
TRBJ2-7 | TRBV20-1 | NA | NA | CSARTTERVPKHEQYF | TGCAGTGCTAGAACCACCGAGAGGGTCCCCAAACACGAGCAGTACTTC
TRBJ2-7 | TRBV4-2 | NA | few | CASSRDPGLPYEQYF | TGTGCCAGCAGCCGTGACCCGGGACTTCCCTACGAGCAGTACTTC
TRBJ2-2 | TRBV2 | TRBD1 | many | CARGTANTGELFF | TGTGCCAGAGGGACAGCGAACACCGGGGAGCTGTTTTTT
TRBJ2-1 | TRBV11-2 | NA | NA | CASSLDVDSVSEQFF | TGTGCCAGCAGCTTAGATGTTGATTCGGTCAGTGAGCAGTTCTTC
TRBJ1-2 | TRBV10-3 | NA | many | CAISESAGAAGYTF | TGTGCCATCAGTGAGTCGGCAGGGGCCGCTGGCTACACCTTC
TRBJ2-7 | TRBV10-3 | TRBD2 | few | CAISESRGREYHEQYF | TGTGCCATCAGTGAGTCGAGAGGGAGGGAGTACCACGAGCAGTACTTC
TRBJ2-3 | TRBV24-1 | NA | many | CATSDAQDTQYF | TGTGCCACCAGTGATGCCCAAGATACGCAGTATTTT
TRBJ1-4 | TRBV7-4 | NA | few | CASSFRQEPREEKLFF | TGTGCCAGCAGCTTTCGGCAGGAACCGCGGGAGGAAAAACTGTTTTTT
TRBJ2-1 | TRBV7-2 | NA | NA | CASSLIGPGENEQFF | TGTGCCAGCAGCTTAATCGGTCCTGGGGAAAATGAGCAGTTCTTC
TRBJ2-7 | TRBV5-1 | NA | many | CASSLSSGPKTYEQYF | TGCGCCAGCAGCTTGTCGAGCGGGCCGAAGACCTACGAGCAGTACTTC
TRBJ2-1 | TRBV18 | TRBD2 | few | CASGPSGGYSEQFF | TGTGCCAGCGGACCTAGCGGGGGTTACTCGGAGCAGTTCTTC
TRBJ1-3 | TRBV29-1 | NA | many | CSVEDGGYTIYF | TGCAGCGTTGAAGATGGGGGATACACCATATATTTT
TRBJ2-1 | TRBV5-1 | TRBD2 | NA | CASSGAGTSVNEQFF | TGCGCCAGCAGCGGCGCCGGGACTAGCGTCAATGAGCAGTTCTTC
TRBJ2-1 | TRBV11-1 | TRBD2 | NA | CASRRERIAGDGRDEQFF | TGTGCCAGCAGACGCGAGCGAATAGCGGGAGACGGGAGGGATGAGCAGTTCTTC
TRBJ2-1 | TRBV7-2 | NA | many | CASSLVWWEGGYNEQFF | TGTGCCAGCAGCTTAGTGTGGTGGGAGGGGGGCTACAATGAGCAGTTCTTC
TRBJ2-3 | TRBV5-1 | NA | many | CASSWRDTDSQYF | TGCGCCAGCAGTTGGAGAGACACAGATTCGCAGTATTTT
TRBJ2-3 | TRBV5-1 | NA | many | CASSGGGNGDTQYF | TGCGCCAGCAGCGGAGGTGGGAACGGAGATACGCAGTATTTT
TRBJ2-3 | TRBV29-1 | NA | NA | CSVEDPLDGGWGTDTQYF | TGCAGCGTTGAAGATCCTCTGGATGGAGGGTGGGGCACAGATACGCAGTATTTT
TRBJ1-5 | TRBV12-3/TRBV12-4 | NA | few | CASSLPLRQPQHF | TGTGCCAGCAGTCTCCCTTTGAGGCAGCCCCAGCATTTT
TRBJ2-3 | TRBV20-1 | TRBD2 | many | CSATGLAGGDTQYF | TGCAGTGCTACGGGTCTAGCGGGAGGAGATACGCAGTATTTT
TRBJ2-7 | TRBV12-3/TRBV12-4 | TRBD2 | many | CASSFRLAGDGTYEQYF | TGTGCCAGCAGTTTTAGACTAGCGGGAGATGGGACCTACGAGCAGTACTTC
TRBJ2-1 | TRBV5-1 | NA | NA | CASSLGGSLFGDEQFF | TGCGCCAGCAGCTTGGGTGGGAGTCTCTTCGGCGATGAGCAGTTCTTC
TRBJ1-4 | TRBV20-1 | NA | many | CSARGTWANEKLFF | TGCAGTGCTAGAGGTACCTGGGCTAATGAAAAACTGTTTTTT
TRBJ2-1 | TRBV7-9 | TRBD2 | many | CASSLLGLAGGQEQFF | TGTGCCAGCAGCTTACTTGGACTAGCGGGAGGGCAGGAGCAGTTCTTC
TRBJ2-7 | TRBV28 | NA | few | CASRWGAGEQYF | TGTGCCAGCCGATGGGGGGCCGGAGAGCAGTACTTC
TRBJ1-1 | TRBV5-8 | NA | few | CASSLVFTQGEAFF | TGTGCCAGCAGCTTGGTTTTTACACAGGGAGAAGCTTTCTTT
TRBJ1-5 | TRBV19 | NA | NA | CASSILQGGQPQHF | TGTGCCAGTAGTATCCTACAGGGAGGTCAGCCCCAGCATTTT
TRBJ1-3 | TRBV28 | NA | few | CASSLRGADGNTIYF | TGTGCCAGCAGTTTGCGGGGGGCTGACGGAAACACCATATATTTT
TRBJ2-1 | TRBV4-1 | TRBD2 | few | CASTSEGLAGGANEQFF | TGCGCCAGCACCAGCGAGGGACTAGCGGGAGGAGCGAATGAGCAGTTCTTC
TRBJ2-5 | TRBV6-1 | TRBD2 | few | CASSPWEGSETQYF | TGTGCCAGCAGCCCCTGGGAGGGGAGTGAGACCCAGTACTTC
TRBJ2-7 | TRBV20-1 | TRBD1 | many | CSANQQGARYEQYF | TGCAGTGCTAACCAACAGGGGGCGCGCTACGAGCAGTACTTC
TRBJ2-1 | TRBV29-1 | NA | many | CSVEYVEGGLYNEQFF | TGCAGCGTTGAATATGTAGAGGGGGGCCTATACAATGAGCAGTTCTTC
TRBJ1-6 | TRBV7-6 | NA | many | CASSPTSSYNSPLHF | TGTGCCAGCAGCCCGACCAGCTCCTATAATTCACCCCTCCACTTT
TRBJ2-2 | TRBV28 | TRBD2 | few | CASSLASGRARELFF | TGTGCCAGCAGTTTGGCTAGCGGGAGGGCCAGAGAGCTGTTTTTT
TRBJ2-5 | TRBV11-2 | TRBD2 | few | CASSFSGRAKETQYF | TGTGCCAGCAGCTTTAGCGGGAGGGCGAAGGAGACCCAGTACTTC
TRBJ2-7 | TRBV28 | NA | few | CASSLAVEVPRRLLSEQYF | TGTGCCAGCAGTTTGGCCGTCGAGGTGCCTCGGAGATTACTGAGCGAGCAGTACTTC
TRBJ2-1 | TRBV20-1 | NA | many | CSARDLGGTDYNEQFF | TGCAGTGCTAGAGATCTCGGGGGGACAGATTACAATGAGCAGTTCTTC
TRBJ2-7 | TRBV15 | NA | NA | CATRQGATTYEQYF | TGTGCCACCAGACAGGGTGCTACAACCTACGAGCAGTACTTC
TRBJ2-3 | TRBV6-1 | NA | many | CASSLTGRIDTQYF | TGTGCCAGCAGCCTAACAGGGCGAATAGATACGCAGTATTTT
TRBJ2-2 | TRBV7-6 | NA | few | CASSGTGLGLTGELFF | TGTGCCAGCAGCGGCACAGGTCTAGGATTGACCGGGGAGCTGTTTTTT
TRBJ1-5 | TRBV12-3/TRBV12-4 | TRBD1 | many | CASSRTTGGGGQPQHF | TGTGCCAGCAGTCGCACGACAGGGGGAGGCGGTCAGCCCCAGCATTTT
TRBJ2-7 | TRBV14 | TRBD1 | few | CASSQGGQGHEQYF | TGTGCCAGCAGCCAAGGCGGACAGGGCCACGAGCAGTACTTC
TRBJ2-2 | TRBV25-1 | TRBD1 | few | CASSDLGQGETGELFF | TGTGCCAGCAGTGACCTGGGACAGGGGGAGACCGGGGAGCTGTTTTTT
TRBJ2-1 | TRBV28 | TRBD1 | many | CASSERQGADNEQFF | TGTGCCAGCAGTGAGAGACAGGGGGCAGACAATGAGCAGTTCTTC
TRBJ2-7 | TRBV7-9 | NA | many | CASSLVQGSSYEQYF | TGTGCCAGCAGCTTAGTCCAGGGGAGCTCCTACGAGCAGTACTTC
TRBJ2-5 | TRBV5-1 | NA | many | CASSLAYLGQETQYF | TGCGCCAGCAGCTTGGCCTACTTGGGGCAAGAGACCCAGTACTTC
TRBJ2-2 | TRBV27 | NA | NA | CASSQGSELFF | TGTGCCAGCTCTCAGGGGTCGGAGCTGTTTTTT
TRBJ2-1 | TRBV7-2 | NA | NA | CASSRWRLASYNEQFF | TGTGCCAGCAGCCGCTGGCGTCTAGCTTCTTACAATGAGCAGTTCTTC
TRBJ2-1 | TRBV5-5 | NA | few | CASSFGTGNEQFF | TGTGCCAGCAGCTTCGGGACTGGGAATGAGCAGTTCTTC